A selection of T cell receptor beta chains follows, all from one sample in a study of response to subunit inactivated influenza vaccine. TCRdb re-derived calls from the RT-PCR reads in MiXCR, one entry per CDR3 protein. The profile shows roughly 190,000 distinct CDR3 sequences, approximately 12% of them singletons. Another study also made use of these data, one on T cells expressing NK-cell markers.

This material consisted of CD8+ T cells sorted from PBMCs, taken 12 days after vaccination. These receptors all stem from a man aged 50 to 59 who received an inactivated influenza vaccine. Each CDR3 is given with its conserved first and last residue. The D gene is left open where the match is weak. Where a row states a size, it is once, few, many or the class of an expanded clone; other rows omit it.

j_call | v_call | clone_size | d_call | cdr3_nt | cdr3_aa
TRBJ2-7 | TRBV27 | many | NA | TGTGCCAGCAGTATTCAGGGGACCGAGCAGTACTTC | CASSIQGTEQYF
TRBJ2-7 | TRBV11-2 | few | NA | TGTGCCAGCAGCTTAGATTACCTGGGCTACGAGCAGTACTTC | CASSLDYLGYEQYF
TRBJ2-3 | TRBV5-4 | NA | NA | TGTGCCAGCAGCTCCTCCCTGACGGATGCGCAGTATTTT | CASSSSLTDAQYF
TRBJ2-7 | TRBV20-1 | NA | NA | TGCAGTGCCGACCGCCTTAGGGAGAACTACGAGCAGTACTTC | CSADRLRENYEQYF
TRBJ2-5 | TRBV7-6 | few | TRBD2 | TGTGCCAGCAGCCAGACGGGCGGGAGGGCCGAGACCCAGTACTTC | CASSQTGGRAETQYF
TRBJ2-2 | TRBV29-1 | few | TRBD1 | TGCAGCGTTGAGGACAGGGAATCCCCCGGGGAGCTGTTTTTT | CSVEDRESPGELFF
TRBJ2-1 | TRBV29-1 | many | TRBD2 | TGCAGCGTTAGAGGCCGAGCGGGAGCCGGGACTTTACGCTCGTACAATGAGCAGTTCTTC | CSVRGRAGAGTLRSYNEQFF
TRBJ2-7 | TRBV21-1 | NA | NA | TGTGCCAGCACCGCGTCTAGGGGTTTATCCTACGAGCAGTACTTC | CASTASRGLSYEQYF
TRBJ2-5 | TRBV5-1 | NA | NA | TGCGCCAGCAGCTTGGCTGGGGTTGGACGGTACCAAGAGACCCAGTACTTC | CASSLAGVGRYQETQYF
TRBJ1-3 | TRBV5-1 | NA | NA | TGCGCCAGCAGCTTGGAACAGGGCTTACCGGGAAACACCATATATTTT | CASSLEQGLPGNTIYF
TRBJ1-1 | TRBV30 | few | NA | TGTGCCTGGAAAAGGGAACGACACGCGGGCACTGAAGCTTTCTTT | CAWKRERHAGTEAFF
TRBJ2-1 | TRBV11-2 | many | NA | TGTGCCAGCAGCTTAGGTCTAGGGATTGTAGCGTACAATGAGCAGTTCTTC | CASSLGLGIVAYNEQFF
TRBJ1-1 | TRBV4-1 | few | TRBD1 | TGCGCCAGCAGCCAAGATCGGCCAGGGGGCCTTGGCATCGCTGAAGCTTTCTTT | CASSQDRPGGLGIAEAFF
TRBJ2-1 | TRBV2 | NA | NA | TGTGCCAGCAGCAGGGACGGGAGCTCCTACAATGAGCAGTTCTTC | CASSRDGSSYNEQFF
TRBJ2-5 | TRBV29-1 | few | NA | TGCAGCGTTCGGATTTCGGAGACCCAGTACTTC | CSVRISETQYF
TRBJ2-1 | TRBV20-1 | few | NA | TGCAGTGCTAGTCGGCCCGTGGAGGTATACAATGAGCAGTTCTTC | CSASRPVEVYNEQFF
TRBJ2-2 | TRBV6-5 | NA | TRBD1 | TGTGCCAGCAGTTACGGGACAGGGTACACCGGGGAGCTGTTTTTT | CASSYGTGYTGELFF
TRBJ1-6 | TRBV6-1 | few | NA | TGTGCCAGCAGTGGTTCGTCACCACCCCTCCACTTT | CASSGSSPPLHF
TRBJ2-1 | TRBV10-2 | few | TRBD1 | TGCGCCAGCATTACACAGGGGGCGTCCTACAATGAGCAGTTCTTC | CASITQGASYNEQFF
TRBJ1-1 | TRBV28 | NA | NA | TGTGCCAGCAGCCCAGGAGTGAACACTGAAGCTTTCTTT | CASSPGVNTEAFF
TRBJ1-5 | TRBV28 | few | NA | TGTGCCAGCAGTTTAGACAGCGGTAGCAATCAGCCCCAGCATTTT | CASSLDSGSNQPQHF
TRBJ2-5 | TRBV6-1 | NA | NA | TGTGCCAGCAGCCAAACCTGGACAAGGAGCTACCAAGAGACCCAGTACTTC | CASSQTWTRSYQETQYF
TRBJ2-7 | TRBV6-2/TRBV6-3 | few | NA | TGTGCCAGCAGGAGGGGTTACTACGAGCAGTACTTC | CASRRGYYEQYF
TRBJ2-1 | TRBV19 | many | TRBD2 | TGTGCCAGTAGACCCGGGGGGAATGAGCAGTTCTTC | CASRPGGNEQFF
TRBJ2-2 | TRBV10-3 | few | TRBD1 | TGTGCCAGCTGGGGACAGGGTAATTCGAACACCGGGGAGCTGTTTTTT | CASWGQGNSNTGELFF
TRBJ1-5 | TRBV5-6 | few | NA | TGTGCCAGCAGCTTGGCCACGGGGGTTTCTCAGCCCCAGCATTTT | CASSLATGVSQPQHF